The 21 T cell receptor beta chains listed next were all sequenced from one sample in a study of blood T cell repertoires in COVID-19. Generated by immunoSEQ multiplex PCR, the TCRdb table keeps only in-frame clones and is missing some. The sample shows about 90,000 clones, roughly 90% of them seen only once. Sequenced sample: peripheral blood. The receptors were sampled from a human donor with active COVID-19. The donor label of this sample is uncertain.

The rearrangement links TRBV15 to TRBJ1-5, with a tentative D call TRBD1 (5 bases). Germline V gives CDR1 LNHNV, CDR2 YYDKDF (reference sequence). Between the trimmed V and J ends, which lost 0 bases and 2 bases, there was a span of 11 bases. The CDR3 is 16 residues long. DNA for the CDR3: TGTGCCACCAGCAGAGAGAAAGGGGTTCGCAATCAGCCCCAGCATTTT. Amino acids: CATSREKGVRNQPQHF.

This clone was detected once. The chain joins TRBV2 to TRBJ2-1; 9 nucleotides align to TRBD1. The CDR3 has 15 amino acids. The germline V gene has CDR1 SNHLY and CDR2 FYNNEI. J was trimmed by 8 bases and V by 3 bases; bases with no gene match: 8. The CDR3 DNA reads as TGTGCCAGCAGTGAGAGGGGGACAGGGTTAGATGAGCAGTTCTTC. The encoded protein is CASSERGTGLDEQFF.

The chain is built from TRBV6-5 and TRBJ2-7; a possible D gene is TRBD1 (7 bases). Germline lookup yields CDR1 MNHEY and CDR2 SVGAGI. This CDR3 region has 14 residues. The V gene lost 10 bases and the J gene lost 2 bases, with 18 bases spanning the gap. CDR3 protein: CATGSGGGTYEQYF. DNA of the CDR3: TGTGCCACCGGATCAGGGGGAGGCACCTACGAGCAGTACTTC.

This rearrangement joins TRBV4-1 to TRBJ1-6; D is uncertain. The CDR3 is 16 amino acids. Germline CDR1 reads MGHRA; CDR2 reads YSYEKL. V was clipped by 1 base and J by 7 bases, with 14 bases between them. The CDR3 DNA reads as TGCGCCAGCAGCCAAGGCTTCAGGAGGATGAATTCACCCCTCCACTTT. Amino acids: CASSQGFRRMNSPLHF.

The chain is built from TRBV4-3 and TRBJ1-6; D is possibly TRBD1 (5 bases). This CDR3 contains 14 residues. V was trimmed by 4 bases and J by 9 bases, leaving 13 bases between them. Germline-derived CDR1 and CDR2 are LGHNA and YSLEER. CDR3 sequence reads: CASSLVTGGSPLHF. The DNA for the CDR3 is TGCGCCAGCAGCCTAGTGACCGGGGGTTCACCCCTCCACTTT.

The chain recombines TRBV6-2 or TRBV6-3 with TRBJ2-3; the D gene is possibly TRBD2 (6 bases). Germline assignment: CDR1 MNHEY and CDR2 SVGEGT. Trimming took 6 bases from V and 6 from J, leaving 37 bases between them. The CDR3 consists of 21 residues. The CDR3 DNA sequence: TGTGCCAGCAGCCAACTGGGAGAACAACTGCTACCGGGAGTTAAGTCGGATACGCAGTATTTT. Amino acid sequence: CASSQLGEQLLPGVKSDTQYF.

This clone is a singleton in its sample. CDR3 nucleotide sequence: TGCGCCAGCAGCCGGACAGGGGACACCGGGGAGCTGTTTTTT. Its translation: CASSRTGDTGELFF. The chain carries TRBV5-1 and TRBJ2-2; 9 bases match TRBD1. There are 14 residues in the CDR3. Looked up from germline, CDR1 is SGHRS and CDR2 is YFSETQ. J gave up 3 bases and V 4 bases, and 1 base lay outside the gene matches.

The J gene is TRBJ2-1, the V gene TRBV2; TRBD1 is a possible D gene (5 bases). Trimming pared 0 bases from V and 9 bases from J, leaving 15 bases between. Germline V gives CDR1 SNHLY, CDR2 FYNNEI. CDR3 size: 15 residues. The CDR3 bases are TGTGCCAGCAGTGAAGCGCTTTCGGGCACAGGTGAGCAGTTCTTC. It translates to CASSEALSGTGEQFF.

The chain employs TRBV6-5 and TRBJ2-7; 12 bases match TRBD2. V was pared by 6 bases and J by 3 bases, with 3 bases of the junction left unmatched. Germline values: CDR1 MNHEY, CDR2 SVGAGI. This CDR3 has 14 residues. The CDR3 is CASSPGLAGYEQYF. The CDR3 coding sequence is TGTGCCAGCAGCCCGGGACTAGCGGGCTACGAGCAGTACTTC.

CDR3 DNA sequence: TGTGCCAGCAGCTCAACCGACAGGGGGCACTACGAGCAGTACTTC. Translated, it gives CASSSTDRGHYEQYF. The chain carries TRBV7-9 and TRBJ2-7; TRBD1 agrees at 10 bases. V dropped 4 bases and J dropped 3; count of bases not matched to a gene: 6. Germline loops: CDR1 SEHNR, CDR2 FQNEAQ (reference sequence). The CDR3 covers 15 residues. Combining the CDR3 with reference TRBV7-9 and TRBJ2-7 gives the whole variable domain DTGVSQNPRHKITKRGQNVTFRCDPISEHNRLYWYRQTLGQGPEFLTYFQNEAQLEKSRLLSDRFSAERPKGSFSTLEIQRTEQGDSAMYLCASSSTDRGHYEQYFGPGTRLTVT.

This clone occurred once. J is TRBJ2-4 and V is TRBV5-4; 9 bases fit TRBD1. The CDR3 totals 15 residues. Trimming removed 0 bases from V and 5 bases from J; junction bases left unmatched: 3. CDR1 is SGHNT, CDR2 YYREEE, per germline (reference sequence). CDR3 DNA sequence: TGTGCCAGCAGCTTGGACAGGGGGCTTCAAAACATTCAGTACTTC. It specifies CASSLDRGLQNIQYF.

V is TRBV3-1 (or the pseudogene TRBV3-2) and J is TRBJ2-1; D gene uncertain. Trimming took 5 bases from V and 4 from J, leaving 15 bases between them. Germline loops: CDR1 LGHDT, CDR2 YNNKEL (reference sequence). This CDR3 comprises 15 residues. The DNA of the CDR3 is TGTGCCAGCAGCGTTTATCCGGTACCTTACAATGAGCAGTTCTTC. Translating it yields CASSVYPVPYNEQFF.

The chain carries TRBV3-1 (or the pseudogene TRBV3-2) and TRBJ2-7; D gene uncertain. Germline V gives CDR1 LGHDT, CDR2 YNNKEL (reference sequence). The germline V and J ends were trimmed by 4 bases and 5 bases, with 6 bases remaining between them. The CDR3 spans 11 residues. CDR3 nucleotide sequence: TGTGCCAGCAGCCTCCGGGACGAGCAGTACTTC. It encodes CASSLRDEQYF.

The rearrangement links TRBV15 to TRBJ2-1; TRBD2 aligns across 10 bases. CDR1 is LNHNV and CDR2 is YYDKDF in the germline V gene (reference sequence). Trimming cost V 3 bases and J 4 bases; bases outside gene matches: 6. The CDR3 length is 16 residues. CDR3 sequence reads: CATSSLTSGVYNEQFF. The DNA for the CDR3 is TGTGCCACCAGCAGCCTAACTAGCGGGGTTTACAATGAGCAGTTCTTC.

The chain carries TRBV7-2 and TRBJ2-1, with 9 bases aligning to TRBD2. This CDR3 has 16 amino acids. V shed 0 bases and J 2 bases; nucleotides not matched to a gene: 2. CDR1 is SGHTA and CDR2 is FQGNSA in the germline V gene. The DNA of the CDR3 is TGTGCCAGCAGCTTAGCTAGCGGGAGCCCCTACAATGAGCAGTTCTTC. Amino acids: CASSLASGSPYNEQFF.

In nucleotides, the CDR3 is TGTGCCAGCAGTTTTCAAGAGGGGACCCAGTACTTC. Amino acids: CASSFQEGTQYF. The chain carries TRBV27 and TRBJ2-5, with a possible D match to TRBD2 (5 bases). This CDR3 has 12 amino acids. Trimming stripped 3 bases from V and 7 bases from J, with 9 bases between. CDR1 MNHEY and CDR2 SMNVEV come from the germline V gene (reference sequence).

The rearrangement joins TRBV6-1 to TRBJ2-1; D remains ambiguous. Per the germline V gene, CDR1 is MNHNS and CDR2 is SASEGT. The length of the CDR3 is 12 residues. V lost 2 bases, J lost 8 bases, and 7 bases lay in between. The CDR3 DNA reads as TGTGCCAGCAGTGAATTTGAGGATGAGCAGTTCTTC. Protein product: CASSEFEDEQFF.

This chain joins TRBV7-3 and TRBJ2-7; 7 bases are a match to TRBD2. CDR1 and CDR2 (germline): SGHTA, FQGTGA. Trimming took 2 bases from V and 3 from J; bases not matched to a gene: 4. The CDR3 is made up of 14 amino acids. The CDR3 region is CASSLGGSNYEQYF. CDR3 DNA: TGTGCCAGCAGCTTAGGCGGGAGCAACTACGAGCAGTACTTC.

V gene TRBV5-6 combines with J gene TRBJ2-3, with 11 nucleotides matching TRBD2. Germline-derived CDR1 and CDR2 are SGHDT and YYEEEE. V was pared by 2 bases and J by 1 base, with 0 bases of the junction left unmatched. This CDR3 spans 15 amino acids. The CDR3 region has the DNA TGTGCCAGCAGCTTACTAGCGGGGGGCACAGATACGCAGTATTTT. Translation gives CASSLLAGGTDTQYF.

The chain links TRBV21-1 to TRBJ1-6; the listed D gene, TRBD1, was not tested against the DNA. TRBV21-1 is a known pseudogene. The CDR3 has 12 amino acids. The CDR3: CVGTPPNSPLHF. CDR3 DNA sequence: TGTGTGGGGACACCACCCAATTCACCCCTCCACTTT.

DNA of the CDR3: TGTGCCAGCAGAGCTAGCGGAAGGGGGGAAAAACTGTTTTTT. This translates into CASRASGRGEKLFF. J is TRBJ1-4 and V is TRBV3-1 (or the pseudogene TRBV3-2); tentatively, D is TRBD1 (6 bases). V was cut by 6 bases and J by 8 bases, with 16 bases left in between. This CDR3 region has 14 residues. Germline V gene data show CDR1 as LGHDT and CDR2 as YNNKEL (reference sequence).